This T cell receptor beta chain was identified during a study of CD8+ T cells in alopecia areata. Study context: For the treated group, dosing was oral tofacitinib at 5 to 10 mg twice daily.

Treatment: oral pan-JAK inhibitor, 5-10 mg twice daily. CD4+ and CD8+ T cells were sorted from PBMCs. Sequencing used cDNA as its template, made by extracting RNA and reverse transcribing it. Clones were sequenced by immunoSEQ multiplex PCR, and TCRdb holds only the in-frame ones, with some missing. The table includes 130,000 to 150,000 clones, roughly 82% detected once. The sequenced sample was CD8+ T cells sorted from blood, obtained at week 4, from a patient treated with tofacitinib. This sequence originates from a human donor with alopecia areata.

The CDR3: CSVWDTEAFF. DNA of the CDR3: TGCAGCGTTTGGGATACTGAAGCTTTCTTT. The chain combines TRBV29-1 with TRBJ1-1; no reliable D call. The CDR3 extends over 10 amino acids. Looked up from germline, CDR1 is SQVTM and CDR2 is ANQGSEA. V was clipped by 5 bases and J by 5 bases, with 6 bases between them.